Detailed here is one TCR beta chain. The antigen is unknown. Not enrolled were patients with uncontrolled infection, other autoimmune disease, pregnancy or lactation. Diagnoses used clinical symptoms, serum thyroxine and TRAb, thyroid ultrasound and orbital computed tomography. Amplification yielded TCR beta CDR3 regions, with RNA transcripts as the source. Using the HTBI primer set, a first-round RT-PCR was run on the TCR CDR3. TCRdb ran MiXCR on the multiplex PCR reads and lists one entry per CDR3 protein. The sample yields roughly 500,000 distinct CDR3 sequences, roughly 16% seen once. Trimming took 7 bases from V and 7 from J; bases not matched to a gene: 9. Germline CDR1 DFQATT, CDR2 SNEGSKA (reference sequence). This CDR3 spans 13 amino acids. The data derive from a study of T cells in Graves' hyperthyroidism and ophthalmopathy. Study outcomes and limitations: Stable hyperthyroidism was told apart from ophthalmopathy by a model built on 13 V-J features. Most thyroid clonotypes that were expanded above 0.001 also turned up in blood.

This TCR was sampled from a woman aged 25 to 45 with Graves' ophthalmopathy. Sequencing input: blood. This chain links TRBV20-1 with TRBJ2-7; 11 bases fit TRBD2. Here the CDR3 reads CSGQLAGVEEQYF. In DNA, the CDR3 is TGCAGTGGACAACTAGCGGGAGTAGAAGAGCAGTACTTC.